This T cell receptor beta chain emerged from a study of shared clonotypes between healthy human individuals. Study findings and constraints: Genetic and exposure-history diversity was limited by the small donor number.

As regards this clone: Its antigen is unknown.

Germline V gene data show CDR1 as LNHNV and CDR2 as YYDKDF (reference sequence). The CDR3 runs 14 residues. Between the trimmed V and J ends, which lost 2 bases and 3 bases, there was a span of 11 bases. Donors had no recently reported acute infections or vaccinations and were HIV-negative. All donors were Caucasian adults living in Nashville, Tennessee. Sorted subsets were amplified in replicate PCRs using 200 to 250 ng DNA, 30,000 to 35,000 T cell genomes. Assay used: immunoSEQ multiplex PCR; TCRdb lists only in-frame clones, some missing. The data hold about 1.5 million clones, with 98% observed a single time.

Sequences were obtained from naive CD4+ T cells sorted from blood. The subset: CD45RA+ positively selected. This clonotype originated in a man under 40 in good health. This rearrangement joins TRBV15 to TRBJ2-7; possible D gene TRBD2, 5 bases. For the CDR3, the DNA is TGTGCCACCAGCAGAAGCGGACGAGTCTACGAGCAGTACTTC. Protein product: CATSRSGRVYEQYF.